This entry lists 17 T cell receptor beta chains sequenced from one sample in a study of radiotherapy plus CTLA-4 blockade in lung cancer. Repertoires were generated with immunoSEQ multiplex PCR, while TCRdb's copy carries only in-frame clones and drops some. This sample carries 60,000 or so clones, 77% of them seen once, and the ten largest clones take around 4%. Sequencing used peripheral blood, obtained from a patient treated with radiotherapy plus ipilimumab. The receptors were gathered from a human donor with non-small cell lung cancer who had a partial response to radiotherapy plus ipilimumab.

This chain uses TRBV6-5 with TRBJ2-5; possible D gene TRBD2, 6 bases. Trimming stripped 4 bases from V and 0 bases from J, with 9 bases between. CDR3 length equals 14 residues. Germline loops: CDR1 MNHEY, CDR2 SVGAGI. The CDR3 nucleotides are TGTGCCAGCAGTTCCGGGAGACACCAAGAGACCCAGTACTTC. Encoded protein: CASSSGRHQETQYF.

V gene TRBV7-9 combines with J gene TRBJ2-5, with D perhaps TRBD1 (6 bases). The V gene's germline CDR1 is SEHNR and CDR2 FQNEAQ (reference sequence). The CDR3 extends over 13 amino acids. V lost 5 bases and J 2 bases, leaving 9 bases between the germline ends. The CDR3 reads CASSATGQETQYF. The CDR3 DNA follows: TGTGCCAGCAGCGCTACAGGGCAAGAGACCCAGTACTTC.

CDR3 nucleotide sequence: TGTGCCAGCAGTCCAACGACTCCCTCCTACGAGCAGTACTTC. Protein sequence: CASSPTTPSYEQYF. The chain couples TRBV27 to TRBJ2-7; the D is unclear. Germline CDR1 and CDR2: MNHEY and SMNVEV (reference sequence). The CDR3 covers 14 residues. Trimming took 5 bases from V and 0 from J, leaving 11 bases between them.

The rearrangement links TRBV6-1 to TRBJ2-4; D perhaps matches TRBD2 (6 bases). Germline loops: CDR1 MNHNS, CDR2 SASEGT. This CDR3 contains 16 residues. V shed 1 base and J shed 1 base, with 11 bases lying between them. CDR3: CASSEERVGAKNIQYF. CDR3 DNA sequence: TGTGCCAGCAGTGAAGAGCGGGTGGGGGCCAAAAACATTCAGTACTTC.

In its sample, this clone was seen once. The rearrangement joins TRBV6-1 to TRBJ1-1, with a possible D match to TRBD1 (5 bases). The ends were cut back, 4 bases at V and 0 bases at J, with 9 bases in the middle. The CDR3 loop spans 14 amino acids. Germline CDR1 reads MNHNS; CDR2 reads SASEGT. The CDR3 sequence: CASSVRQLNTEAFF. The DNA for the CDR3 is TGTGCCAGCAGTGTCCGACAGCTGAACACTGAAGCTTTCTTT.

The chain has TRBV7-6 and TRBJ1-3; 7 bases line up with TRBD1. The CDR3 runs 16 residues. V was clipped by 5 bases and J by 3 bases; unmatched bases: 10. Per the germline V gene, CDR1 is SGHVS and CDR2 is FNYEAQ. DNA for the CDR3: TGTGCCAGCAGCCCCCTTCAGGGGGTGGGTGGAAACACCATATATTTT. This translates into CASSPLQGVGGNTIYF.

This clone was detected a few times. This rearrangement joins TRBV5-1 to TRBJ1-4; D is unresolved. V lost 0 bases and J 3 bases, leaving 9 bases between the germline ends. There are 15 residues in the CDR3. In germline, CDR1 is SGHRS, CDR2 YFSETQ. For the CDR3, the DNA is TGCGCCAGCAGCTTGGCGGTTCAAGCTAATGAAAAACTGTTTTTT. This sequence encodes CASSLAVQANEKLFF. Drawing the rest from reference TRBV5-1 and TRBJ1-4, the complete variable domain is KAGVTQTPRYLIKTRGQQVTLSCSPISGHRSVSWYQQTPGQGLQFLFEYFSETQRNKGNFPGRFSGRQFSNSRSEMNVSTLELGDSALYLCASSLAVQANEKLFFGSGTQLSVL.

This chain links TRBV19 with TRBJ2-3; 8 nucleotides match TRBD2. The CDR3 is made up of 17 amino acids. The junction had 10 bases not matched to a gene; V was cut back by 0 bases and J by 5 bases. CDR1 is LNHDA, CDR2 SQIVND, per germline (reference sequence). CDR3 in DNA: TGTGCCAGTAGTATAGATCCCGGCGGGGGGCCTAAAGATACGCAGTATTTT. Amino acid sequence: CASSIDPGGGPKDTQYF.

The rearrangement uses TRBV14 and TRBJ2-7; tentative D call: TRBD1 (5 bases). The CDR3 is 13 amino acids. Between the trimmed V and J ends, which lost 6 bases and 5 bases, there was a span of 14 bases. Per germline, CDR1 SGHDN and CDR2 FVKESK. The CDR3 DNA reads as TGTGCCAGCAGACCAACAGGTTTCAACGAGCAGTACTTC. Its translation: CASRPTGFNEQYF.

This rearrangement joins TRBV29-1 to TRBJ1-1, with D possibly TRBD1 on 6 matching bases. Germline CDR1 is SQVTM and CDR2 is ANQGSEA. Trimming removed 1 base at V and 5 bases at J, with 14 bases between. The CDR3 is 14 residues long. The DNA for the CDR3 is TGCAGCGTTGAAGTAACGGCAGGGGCGACTGAAGCTTTCTTT. This sequence encodes CSVEVTAGATEAFF.

This clone was recorded only once. The chain links TRBV5-6 to TRBJ2-3, with TRBD2 matching 9 bases. Germline CDR1 and CDR2: SGHDT and YYEEEE. The CDR3 is 16 amino acids. V was clipped by 2 bases and J by 8 bases; unmatched bases: 12. This chain's CDR3 is CASSLGNSGRQGTQYF. The DNA of the CDR3 is TGTGCCAGCAGCTTAGGTAACAGCGGGAGGCAGGGTACGCAGTATTTT.

The genes are TRBV7-8 and TRBJ2-2; TRBD2 is a possible D gene (5 bases). The CDR3 loop spans 16 amino acids. The germline CDR1 and CDR2 sequences are SGHVS and FQNEAQ. V gave up 5 bases and J gave up 0 bases, with 13 bases separating them. The CDR3 region is CASSPQWGANTGELFF. The CDR3 bases are TGTGCCAGCAGCCCGCAGTGGGGAGCGAACACCGGGGAGCTGTTTTTT.

The CDR3 coding sequence is TGCGCCAGCAGCTACCTGGACAGGGCAGAGACCCAGTACTTC. Translating gives CASSYLDRAETQYF. The V and J genes are TRBV5-1 and TRBJ2-5, with TRBD1 identical over 8 bases. The CDR3 extends over 14 amino acids. Losses at the gene ends were 3 bases for V and 4 bases for J; bases not matched to a gene: 5. Germline lookup yields CDR1 SGHRS and CDR2 YFSETQ.

The gene calls are TRBV5-1 and TRBJ2-3; TRBD2 matches 8 bases. The trim removed 0 bases at V and 5 bases at J, leaving 11 bases unmatched. Germline V lookup: CDR1 SGHRS, CDR2 YFSETQ. The CDR3 totals 17 residues. The CDR3 nucleotides are TGCGCCAGCAGCTTGGGTTCGGGGGGGGCCGTTTTAGATACGCAGTATTTT. This encodes CASSLGSGGAVLDTQYF.

J is TRBJ1-1 and V is TRBV19; 7 bases line up with TRBD1. The CDR3 covers 15 residues. The V gene end was trimmed by 10 bases and the J gene end by 5 bases; junction bases not matched to a gene: 16. Per germline, CDR1 LNHDA and CDR2 SQIVND (reference sequence). The CDR3 protein is CAIRSTGAGWTEAFF. CDR3 DNA sequence: TGTGCCATCCGCTCAACAGGGGCAGGGTGGACTGAAGCTTTCTTT.

The chain has TRBV6-5 and TRBJ1-1; D uncertain. The CDR3 runs 14 residues. Between the trimmed V and J ends, which lost 3 bases and 0 bases, there was a span of 8 bases. Per germline, CDR1 MNHEY and CDR2 SVGAGI. The CDR3 reads CASSYLDMNTEAFF. As DNA, the CDR3 is TGTGCCAGCAGTTATCTTGACATGAACACTGAAGCTTTCTTT.

The chain couples TRBV7-9 to TRBJ1-5; D is perhaps TRBD1 (5 bases). CDR1 is SEHNR, CDR2 FQNEAQ, per germline (reference sequence). Trimming took off 3 bases at V and 0 bases at J, with 9 bases between the two ends. The CDR3 covers 15 residues. The CDR3, as DNA: TGTGCCAGCAGCTTGGCAGGGTCTAGCAATCAGCCCCAGCATTTT. Protein product: CASSLAGSSNQPQHF.